One T cell receptor beta chain is described in this entry. Per the authors' pipeline: Cell counts per sample came from amplifying reference gene primers. Some clones are missing from TCRdb's copy, which holds only in-frame ones; the method was immunoSEQ multiplex PCR. For V, J and clone size, that table is used; D and trimming come from the DNA. The sample holds roughly 330,000 clones, around 89% seen once. The entry originates in a study of blood T cell repertoires in COVID-19. Study in general: There were acute and convalescent COVID-19 samples, and they came from the United States, Italy and Spain. In each case, the material was cDNA or gDNA derived from T cells, B-cell-depleted T cells, or PBMCs.

The V gene lost 4 bases and the J gene lost 8 bases, with 15 bases spanning the gap. The CDR3 extends over 14 amino acids. Germline V gene sequence: CDR1 SGHRS, CDR2 YFSETQ. Sequencing input: peripheral blood. The origin of this receptor is a man younger than 35 who had recovered from COVID-19. This sequence joins TRBV5-1 and TRBJ1-4; TRBD1 is a possible D gene (5 bases). The CDR3 DNA reads TGCGCCAGCAGCAACCAGGGTGTTGGAGAAAAACTGTTTTTT. Translation gives CASSNQGVGEKLFF. Full variable domain (missing parts from reference TRBV5-1 and TRBJ1-4): KAGVTQTPRYLIKTRGQQVTLSCSPISGHRSVSWYQQTPGQGLQFLFEYFSETQRNKGNFPGRFSGRQFSNSRSEMNVSTLELGDSALYLCASSNQGVGEKLFFGSGTQLSVL.